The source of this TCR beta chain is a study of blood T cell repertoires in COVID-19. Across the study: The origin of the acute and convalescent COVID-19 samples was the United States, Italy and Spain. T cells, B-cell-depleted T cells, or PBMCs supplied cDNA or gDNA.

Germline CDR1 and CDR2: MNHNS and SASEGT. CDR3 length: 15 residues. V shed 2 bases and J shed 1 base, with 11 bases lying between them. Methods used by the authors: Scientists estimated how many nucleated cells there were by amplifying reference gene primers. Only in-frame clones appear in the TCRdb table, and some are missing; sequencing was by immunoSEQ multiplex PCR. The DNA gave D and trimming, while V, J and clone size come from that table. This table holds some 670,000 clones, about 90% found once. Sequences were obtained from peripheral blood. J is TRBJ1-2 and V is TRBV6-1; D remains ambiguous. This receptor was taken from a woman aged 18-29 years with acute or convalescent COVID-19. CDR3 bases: TGTGCCAGCAGTGAAAGTGGCGGGCTTAACTATGGCTACACCTTC. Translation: CASSESGGLNYGYTF.